The source of this T cell receptor (beta chain) is a study of identical twins. TCRdb re-called the 5' RACE reads with MiXCR, one entry per CDR3 protein. Found here are roughly 500,000 distinct CDR3 sequences, about 20% of them singletons; the top ten hold around 0.9%. These data also featured in a second study, about T cells expressing NK-cell markers. Per that study: Whether expanded NKG2C+ T cell clones recognized HCMV stayed uncertain.

The TCR was taken from a woman younger than 30 in good health. Sequences were obtained from CD4+ T cells sorted from blood.

This chain's CDR3 is CASSSGEGRSGANVLTF. As DNA, the CDR3 is TGTGCCAGCAGCTCCGGGGAAGGACGCTCTGGGGCCAACGTCCTGACTTTC. The rearrangement joins TRBV11-2 to TRBJ2-6; tentatively, D is TRBD2 (5 bases). CDR1 and CDR2 from the germline V gene are SGHAT and FQNNGV. The CDR3 consists of 17 residues. V was cut by 4 bases and J by 0 bases, with 13 bases left in between.